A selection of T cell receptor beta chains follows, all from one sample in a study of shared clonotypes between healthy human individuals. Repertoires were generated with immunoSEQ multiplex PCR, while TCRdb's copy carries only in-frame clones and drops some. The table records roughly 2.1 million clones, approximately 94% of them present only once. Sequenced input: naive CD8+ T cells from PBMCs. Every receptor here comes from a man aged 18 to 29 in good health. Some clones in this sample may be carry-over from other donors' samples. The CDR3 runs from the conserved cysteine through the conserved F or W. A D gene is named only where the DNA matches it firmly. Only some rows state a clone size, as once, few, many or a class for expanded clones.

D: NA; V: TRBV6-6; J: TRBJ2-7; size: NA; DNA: TGTGCCAGCAGTTACACCGGCCGAAGCTACGAGCAGTACTTC; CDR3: CASSYTGRSYEQYF
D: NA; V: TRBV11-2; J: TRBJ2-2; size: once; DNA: TGTGCCAGCAGCTTAGGGACAGCCGGGGAGCTGTTTTTT; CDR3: CASSLGTAGELFF
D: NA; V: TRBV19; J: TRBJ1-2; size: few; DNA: TGTGCCAGTAGTATTCACGGGGCGCTGGACTATGGCTACACCTTC; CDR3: CASSIHGALDYGYTF
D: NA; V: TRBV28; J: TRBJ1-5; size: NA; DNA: TGTGCCAGCAGTGGAATTGGGGGGGCAGGTCAGCCCCAGCATTTT; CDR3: CASSGIGGAGQPQHF
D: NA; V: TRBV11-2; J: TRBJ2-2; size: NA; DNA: TGTGCCAGCAGCCCCGGGGACTTCAACACCGGGGAGCTGTTTTTT; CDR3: CASSPGDFNTGELFF
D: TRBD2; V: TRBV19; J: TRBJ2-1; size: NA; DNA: TGTGCCAGTAGTATCGCGGGAGGTCGATACAATGAGCAGTTCTTC; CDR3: CASSIAGGRYNEQFF
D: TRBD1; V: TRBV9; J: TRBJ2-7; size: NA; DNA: TGTGCCAGCAGCGGCCCCGGGACAGGGGGCTACGAGCAGTACTTC; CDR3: CASSGPGTGGYEQYF
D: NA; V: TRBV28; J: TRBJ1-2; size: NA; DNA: TGTGCCAGCAGGGACTCCGGGTTAAGCTATGGCTACACCTTC; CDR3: CASRDSGLSYGYTF
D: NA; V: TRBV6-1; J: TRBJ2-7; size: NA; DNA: TGTGCCAGCAGTGAAAGGAGGTTCACCTACGAGCAGTACTTC; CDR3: CASSERRFTYEQYF
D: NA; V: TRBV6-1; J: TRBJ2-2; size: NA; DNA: TGTGCCAGCAGTGAACCGACTGTATGGAACACCGGGGAGCTGTTTTTT; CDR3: CASSEPTVWNTGELFF
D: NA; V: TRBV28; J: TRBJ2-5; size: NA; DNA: TGTGCCAGCAGTTCCCGGGGCAGGCCAGAGACCCAGTACTTC; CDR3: CASSSRGRPETQYF
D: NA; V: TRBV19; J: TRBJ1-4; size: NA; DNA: TGTGCCAGTAGTATAGCCGCCTTCCCCTCGGCTAATGAAAAACTGTTTTTT; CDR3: CASSIAAFPSANEKLFF
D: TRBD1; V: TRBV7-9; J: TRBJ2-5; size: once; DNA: TGTGCCAGCAGCTTAGATATCTCTTGGGCAGGGGGCCAAGAGACCCAGTACTTC; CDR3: CASSLDISWAGGQETQYF
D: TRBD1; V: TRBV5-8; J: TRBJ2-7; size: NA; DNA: TGTGCCAGCAGCCCCTTTGTGGGACAGGGGCCCCACTACGAGCAGTACTTC; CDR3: CASSPFVGQGPHYEQYF
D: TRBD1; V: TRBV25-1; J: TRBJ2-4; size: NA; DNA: TGTGCCAGCAGCAGCGAGACAGGGGGCCTTACCAAAAACATTCAGTACTTC; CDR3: CASSSETGGLTKNIQYF
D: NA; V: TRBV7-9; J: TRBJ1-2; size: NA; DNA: TGTGCCAGCAGCTCCAATATTAGGACAGCCTATGGCTACACCTTC; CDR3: CASSSNIRTAYGYTF
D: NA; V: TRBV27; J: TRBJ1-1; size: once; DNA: TGTGCCAGCAGTTTCTTCGGTTATAACACTGAAGCTTTCTTT; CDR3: CASSFFGYNTEAFF
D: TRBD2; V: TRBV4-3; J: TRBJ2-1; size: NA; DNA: TGCGCCAGCAGCCAGACCCCGGGACTAGCGGGAGGGCCTATCTCCTACAATGAGCAGTTCTTC; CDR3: CASSQTPGLAGGPISYNEQFF
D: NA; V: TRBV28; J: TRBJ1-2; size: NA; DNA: TGTGCCAGCCTCGCGCCCCAGACAGTCGTCTATGGCTACACCTTC; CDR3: CASLAPQTVVYGYTF
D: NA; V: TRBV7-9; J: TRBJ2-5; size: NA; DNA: TGTGCCAGCGCCCCGGGGCTGACACCCCAAGAGACCCAGTACTTC; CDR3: CASAPGLTPQETQYF
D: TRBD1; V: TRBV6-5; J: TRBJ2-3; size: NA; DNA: TGTGCCAGCAGTACAGGGGCAGATACGCAGTATTTT; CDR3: CASSTGADTQYF
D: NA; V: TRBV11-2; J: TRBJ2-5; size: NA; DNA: TGTGCCAGCAGCTTATTCGGGGCAGCCCAAGAGACCCAGTACTTC; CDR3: CASSLFGAAQETQYF